This T cell receptor (beta chain) was documented in a study of blood T cells in healthy people across ages. This clonotype was recorded many times. Germline lookup yields CDR1 MNHNY and CDR2 SVGAGI (reference sequence). This CDR3 has 12 amino acids. Between the trimmed V and J ends, which lost 1 base and 0 bases, there was a span of 0 bases. Together with a sample-barcoded 5' primer, a J-beta primer mix was included in a second PCR lasting roughly 6 to 12 cycles. One entry per CDR3 protein results from TCRdb running MiXCR on the 5' RACE reads. The sample shows 650,000 to 700,000 distinct CDR3 sequences, 32% of them seen only once. Healthy Caucasians from Russia aged roughly 6 to 100 served as donors. Samples each had at least 5 micrograms of total RNA extracted.

This chain joins TRBV6-6 and TRBJ1-1; D is uncertain. This clonotype was obtained from a woman aged 80 or over in good health. Sequencing was performed on blood. The CDR3 nucleotides read TGTGCCAGCAGTTACTTGAACACTGAAGCTTTCTTT. Translated, it gives CASSYLNTEAFF.